Listed here are 6 T cell receptor beta chains from one sample, sequenced in a study of CD8 T cells in ankylosing spondylitis. In TCRdb, the 5' RACE reads were re-called with MiXCR into one record per CDR3 protein. The sample holds about 240,000 distinct CDR3 sequences, 8% to 9.5% seen once. Sequenced material: blood, either unsorted or a sorted T cell fraction (not recorded which). The source of these receptors is a male donor with ankylosing spondylitis or in good health (not recorded which).

This clonotype was seen at least ten times. The V call is TRBV12-3 or TRBV12-4, the J call TRBJ2-1; 12 bases are a match to TRBD2. The V segment lost 8 bases and the J segment 7 bases; nucleotides outside the gene matches: 12. This CDR3 is built from 16 residues. The CDR3 coding sequence is TGTGCCAGCTTAGAGGTGCGGACTAGCGGGGCAAATGAGCAGTTCTTC. Translation gives CASLEVRTSGANEQFF.

This clonotype has a count of ten or more. The V and J genes are TRBV11-2 and TRBJ2-1; 8 bases are a match to TRBD1. V was clipped by 8 bases and J by 3 bases; unmatched bases: 6. The CDR3 is made up of 14 amino acids. Germline values: CDR1 SGHAT, CDR2 FQNNGV. The CDR3 here is CASRGQDYYNEQFF. The CDR3 bases are TGTGCCAGCCGGGGACAGGACTACTACAATGAGCAGTTCTTC.

This clonotype was recorded many times. CDR3 sequence reads: CASARGGSTDTQYF. The CDR3 DNA reads as TGTGCCAGCGCACGGGGGGGCAGCACAGATACGCAGTATTTT. This rearrangement joins TRBV12-3 or TRBV12-4 to TRBJ2-3; 8 nucleotides align to TRBD2. Unmatched junction bases numbered 4, after V lost 8 bases and J lost 0 bases. There are 14 residues in the CDR3.

This clonotype was found many times. J is TRBJ1-4 and V is TRBV7-2, with D tentatively TRBD1 (6 bases). Trimming pared 3 bases from V and 2 bases from J, leaving 7 bases between. Germline values: CDR1 SGHTA, CDR2 FQGNSA. The CDR3 loop spans 14 amino acids. CDR3 nucleotide sequence: TGTGCCAGCAGCTTCCAGGGGACTAATGAAAAACTGTTTTTT. Protein product: CASSFQGTNEKLFF.

This clonotype came up many times. V usage is TRBV5-1 and J usage is TRBJ2-1; a weak D match, TRBD2 (5 bases). Germline V gene sequence: CDR1 SGHRS, CDR2 YFSETQ. V was cut by 4 bases and J by 7 bases, with 21 bases left in between. This CDR3 spans 16 amino acids. This CDR3 is CASSGGPATHRNEQFF. The CDR3 bases are TGCGCCAGCAGCGGCGGGCCTGCTACCCACCGAAATGAGCAGTTCTTC.

This clonotype was observed at least ten times. This chain's CDR3 is CSMAPSTDTQYF. As DNA, the CDR3 is TGCAGTATGGCCCCTAGCACAGATACGCAGTATTTT. V and J are TRBV29-1 and TRBJ2-3, with D hard to call. There are 12 residues in the CDR3. The V gene's germline CDR1 is SQVTM and CDR2 ANQGSEA.